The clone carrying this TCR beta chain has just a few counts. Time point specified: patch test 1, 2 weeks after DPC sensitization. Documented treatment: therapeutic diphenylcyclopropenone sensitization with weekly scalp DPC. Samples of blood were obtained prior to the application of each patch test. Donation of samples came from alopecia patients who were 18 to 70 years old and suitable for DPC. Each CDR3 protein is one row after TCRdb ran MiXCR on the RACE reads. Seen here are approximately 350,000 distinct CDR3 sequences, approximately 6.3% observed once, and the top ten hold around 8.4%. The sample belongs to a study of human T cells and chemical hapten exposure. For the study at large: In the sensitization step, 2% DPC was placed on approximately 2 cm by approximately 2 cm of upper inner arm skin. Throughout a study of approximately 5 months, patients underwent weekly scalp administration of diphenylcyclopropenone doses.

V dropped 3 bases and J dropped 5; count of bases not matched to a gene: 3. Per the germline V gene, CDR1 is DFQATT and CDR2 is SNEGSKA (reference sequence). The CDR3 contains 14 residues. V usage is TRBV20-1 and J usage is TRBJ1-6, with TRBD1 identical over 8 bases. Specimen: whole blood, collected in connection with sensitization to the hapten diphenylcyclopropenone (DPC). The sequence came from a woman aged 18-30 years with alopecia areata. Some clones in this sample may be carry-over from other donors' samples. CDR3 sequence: CSASRTGNNSPLHF. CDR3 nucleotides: TGCAGTGCTAGCAGGACAGGGAATAATTCACCCCTCCACTTT.